Each of the 26 T cell receptor beta chains below was sequenced from the same sample in a study of OX40 agonist ivuxolimab in advanced cancers. Measured with immunoSEQ multiplex PCR; TCRdb has only the in-frame clones, and not every one. In the table there are 90,000 or so clones, around 91% of which are singletons. The input for sequencing was CD4+ or CD8+ T cells sorted from blood, taken in a trial of the OX40 agonist ivuxolimab. All receptors come from an adult with an advanced solid tumor such as melanoma, head and neck, liver or kidney cancer.

The chain combines TRBV28 with TRBJ2-3; D might be TRBD2 (6 bases). Trimming shortened V by 5 bases and J by 8 bases, and 14 bases separated the two germline ends. Germline-derived CDR1 and CDR2 are MDHEN and SYDVKM. The length of the CDR3 is 13 residues. Here the CDR3 DNA reads TGTGCCAGCAGTGGGGACTCCCGTGGTACGCAGTATTTT. This gives the protein CASSGDSRGTQYF.

The chain carries TRBV15 and TRBJ2-6; D remains ambiguous. The germline CDR1 and CDR2 sequences are LNHNV and YYDKDF (reference sequence). The CDR3 totals 15 residues. V was trimmed by 5 bases and J by 0 bases, leaving 8 bases between them. The CDR3 reads CATSPRISGANVLTF. CDR3 bases: TGTGCCACCAGCCCCCGGATCTCTGGGGCCAACGTCCTGACTTTC.

The chain employs TRBV5-4 and TRBJ2-5, with D maybe TRBD1 (6 bases). This CDR3 has 15 residues. Trimming removed 7 bases from V and 1 base from J, with 17 bases in between. Germline values: CDR1 SGHNT, CDR2 YYREEE (reference sequence). CDR3 sequence: CASSSKQGLQETQYF. The CDR3, as DNA: TGTGCCAGCTCCTCTAAGCAGGGGCTCCAAGAGACCCAGTACTTC.

V usage is TRBV5-1 and J usage is TRBJ2-3; 9 nucleotides line up with TRBD2. Trimming cost V 9 bases and J 4 bases; bases outside gene matches: 15. Per germline, CDR1 SGHRS and CDR2 YFSETQ. This CDR3 comprises 16 residues. The CDR3 DNA follows: TGCGCCATCCCCGTTGGGCGGGAGGGAGTAGCAGATACGCAGTATTTT. Translating gives CAIPVGREGVADTQYF.

The chain has TRBV10-2 and TRBJ1-3; D not certain. The CDR3 extends over 16 amino acids. The germline V gene has CDR1 WSHSY and CDR2 SAAADI. Trimming took 0 bases from V and 0 from J, leaving 9 bases between them. CDR3: CASSESTGSSGNTIYF. The CDR3, as DNA: TGCGCCAGCAGTGAGTCTACGGGGAGCTCTGGAAACACCATATATTTT.

The chain employs TRBV5-4 and TRBJ1-1; the match to TRBD1 covers 7 bases. The germline CDR1 and CDR2 sequences are SGHNT and YYREEE (reference sequence). The CDR3 is made up of 16 amino acids. Trimming at V came to 5 bases and at J to 0 bases, leaving 10 bases not matched to a gene. CDR3 sequence: CASRSDRILLNTEAFF. Written as DNA, the CDR3 is TGTGCCAGCAGATCGGACAGGATTCTTCTGAACACTGAAGCTTTCTTT.

The chain carries TRBV4-1 and TRBJ2-7; D is uncertain. Germline-derived CDR1 and CDR2 are MGHRA and YSYEKL. The CDR3 has 16 residues. Trimming took off 0 bases at V and 2 bases at J, with 14 bases between the two ends. This CDR3 is CASSQDPVDHPYEQYF. The DNA of the CDR3 is TGCGCCAGCAGCCAAGACCCAGTGGACCATCCCTACGAGCAGTACTTC.

J is TRBJ1-2 and V is TRBV28; the D gene is possibly TRBD1 (6 bases). The CDR3 has 13 residues. Trimming shortened V by 6 bases and J by 4 bases, and 12 bases separated the two germline ends. Germline CDR1 is MDHEN and CDR2 is SYDVKM. The CDR3 bases are TGTGCCAGCAGCCAAACAGGGATCTATGGCTACACCTTC. Its translation is CASSQTGIYGYTF.

The chain uses TRBV5-5 and TRBJ2-5; D could derive from TRBD1 or TRBD2 (6 bases each). The ends were cut back, 2 bases at V and 5 bases at J, with 13 bases in the middle. Germline V CDR1 and CDR2: SGHKS, YYEKEE (reference sequence). The CDR3 totals 14 residues. The CDR3 DNA reads as TGTGCCAGCAGCTTTAACAGAGGGGGGGAGACCCAGTACTTC. Its translation is CASSFNRGGETQYF.

This clone was detected once. This rearrangement joins TRBV2 to TRBJ1-2; TRBD1 is a possible D gene (5 bases). The CDR3 extends over 15 amino acids. With 7 bases removed from V and 8 bases from J, the gap between germline ends came to 23 bases. Germline V gene sequence: CDR1 SNHLY, CDR2 FYNNEI. This CDR3 reads CASNLRQPLLSGYTF. The CDR3 DNA follows: TGTGCCAGCAACCTCAGACAGCCCCTACTGTCCGGCTACACCTTC.

The V and J genes are TRBV7-2 and TRBJ1-1; TRBD1 matches at 9 bases. The germline V gene encodes CDR1 SGHTA and CDR2 FQGNSA. After removal of 5 bases from V and 5 bases from J, the junction contained 3 bases not matched to a gene. This CDR3 comprises 13 residues. The CDR3 DNA reads TGTGCCAGCAGCCGGACAGGGGTGACTGAAGCTTTCTTT. This codes for CASSRTGVTEAFF. The full variable domain, rest sourced from reference TRBV7-2 and TRBJ1-1, is GAGVSQSPSNKVTEKGKDVELRCDPISGHTALYWYRQSLGQGLEFLIYFQGNSAPDKSGLPSDRFSAERTGGSVSTLTIQRTQQEDSAVYLCASSRTGVTEAFFGQGTRLTVV.

The chain employs TRBV18 and TRBJ1-4; D uncertain. Between the trimmed V and J ends, which lost 6 bases and 2 bases, there was a span of 16 bases. CDR3 length equals 16 residues. Germline V lookup: CDR1 KGHSH, CDR2 LQKENI. The CDR3 reads CASSRSTGDTNEKLFF. The CDR3 DNA follows: TGTGCCAGCTCTCGGTCCACCGGCGACACTAATGAAAAACTGTTTTTT.

This clone was seen a single time. The V call is TRBV7-9, the J call TRBJ2-4, with unresolved D. The ends were cut back, 1 base at V and 3 bases at J, with 16 bases in the middle. From germline, CDR1 is SEHNR and CDR2 FQNEAQ (reference sequence). CDR3 length equals 17 residues. For the CDR3, the DNA is TGTGCCAGCAGCTTAGTACCATTCGGAACGGGCAAAAACATTCAGTACTTC. Its translation: CASSLVPFGTGKNIQYF.

The chain joins TRBV4-3 to TRBJ2-5; 8 bases are a match to TRBD2. Germline-derived CDR1 and CDR2 are LGHNA and YSLEER. After removal of 5 bases from V and 4 bases from J, the junction contained 9 bases not matched to a gene. This CDR3 has 15 residues. CDR3 in amino acids: CASSLVAGSGETQYF. The CDR3 nucleotides are TGCGCCAGCAGCTTGGTAGCGGGATCGGGAGAGACCCAGTACTTC.

V gene TRBV7-2 combines with J gene TRBJ1-1; D unresolved. V gave up 5 bases and J gave up 2 bases, with 18 bases separating them. CDR1 is SGHTA and CDR2 is FQGNSA in the germline V gene. The CDR3 contains 16 residues. CDR3 amino acids: CASSHGVIYENTEAFF. The CDR3 DNA sequence: TGTGCCAGCAGCCACGGAGTTATTTATGAAAACACTGAAGCTTTCTTT.

The V call is TRBV7-2, the J call TRBJ2-7; D possibly corresponds to TRBD1 (5 bases). CDR1 and CDR2 (germline): SGHTA, FQGNSA. Trimming took 3 bases from V and 1 from J, leaving 10 bases between them. This CDR3 contains 14 residues. The CDR3 region has the DNA TGTGCCAGCAGCTTCGTGCAGGGATCCTACGAGCAGTACTTC. Its translation: CASSFVQGSYEQYF.

V is TRBV19 and J is TRBJ2-7; D is ambiguous. This CDR3 comprises 13 residues. V was cut by 5 bases and J by 2 bases, with 10 bases left in between. CDR1 and CDR2 (germline): LNHDA, SQIVND (reference sequence). The DNA for the CDR3 is TGTGCCAGTAGTTCCGCGGACCCCTACGAGCAGTACTTC. The encoded protein is CASSSADPYEQYF.

The DNA of the CDR3 is TGTGCCAGCAGCTCGGACAGGGGAAGGGGGATCGTTGAGCAGTTCTTC. Encoded protein: CASSSDRGRGIVEQFF. The chain uses TRBV7-9 and TRBJ2-1, with 9 bases matching TRBD1. V lost 4 bases to trimming and J lost 9 bases; unmatched junction nucleotides: 13. The CDR3 loop spans 16 amino acids. Germline V gene lookup returns CDR1 SEHNR and CDR2 FQNEAQ (reference sequence).

This chain uses TRBV7-2 with TRBJ1-3; D is unclear. V lost 7 bases, J lost 5 bases, and 9 bases lay in between. The CDR3 length is 12 residues. Germline values: CDR1 SGHTA, CDR2 FQGNSA. The CDR3 loop reads CASTINRNTIYF. For the CDR3, the DNA is TGTGCCAGCACCATCAACCGAAACACCATATATTTT.

This chain uses TRBV5-1 with TRBJ2-3; 11 bases line up with TRBD2. V shed 7 bases, J shed 0 bases, and the junction held 10 bases outside the gene matches. The CDR3 covers 17 residues. Germline CDR1 reads SGHRS; CDR2 reads YFSETQ. CDR3 in DNA: TGCGCCAGCGGCAGGAGGACTAGCGGGCCAAGCACAGATACGCAGTATTTT. This codes for CASGRRTSGPSTDTQYF. The full variable domain, rest sourced from reference TRBV5-1 and TRBJ2-3, is KAGVTQTPRYLIKTRGQQVTLSCSPISGHRSVSWYQQTPGQGLQFLFEYFSETQRNKGNFPGRFSGRQFSNSRSEMNVSTLELGDSALYLCASGRRTSGPSTDTQYFGPGTRLTVL.

J is TRBJ2-7 and V is TRBV6-5, with TRBD2 matching over 9 bases. The CDR3 is made up of 15 amino acids. Germline values: CDR1 MNHEY, CDR2 SVGAGI. J lost 1 base, V lost 6 bases, and 7 bases had no gene match. The CDR3 region is CASSLTSGWSYEQYF. The CDR3, as DNA: TGTGCCAGCAGCCTAACTAGCGGGTGGTCCTACGAGCAGTACTTC.

The V gene is TRBV5-1, the J gene TRBJ2-7; D remains ambiguous. There are 14 residues in the CDR3. CDR1 is SGHRS, CDR2 YFSETQ, per germline. Trimming took 4 bases from V and 0 from J, leaving 11 bases between them. The CDR3 coding sequence is TGCGCCAGCAGCCCCGTGGATCTCTCCTACGAGCAGTACTTC. This encodes CASSPVDLSYEQYF.

This clone was seen more than once but under ten times. The J gene is TRBJ2-3, the V gene TRBV4-3, with 11 bases lining up with TRBD2. Germline V gives CDR1 LGHNA, CDR2 YSLEER. With V trimmed by 4 bases and J by 4 bases, 10 bases remained unmatched. This CDR3 contains 17 residues. The DNA of the CDR3 is TGCGCCAGCAGCCTCTCCGCGACTAGCGGGAATTCAGATACGCAGTATTTT. It yields the protein CASSLSATSGNSDTQYF.

The rearrangement joins TRBV19 to TRBJ2-1; 9 bases line up with TRBD1. Looked up from germline, CDR1 is LNHDA and CDR2 is SQIVND (reference sequence). This CDR3 has 13 amino acids. V was clipped by 5 bases and J by 11 bases; unmatched bases: 7. CDR3 in amino acids: CASSVQGASKQFF. The CDR3 DNA reads TGTGCCAGTAGTGTACAGGGGGCGTCTAAGCAGTTCTTC.

The V and J genes are TRBV11-2 and TRBJ2-7; weak D call: TRBD2 (6 bases). Germline CDR1 and CDR2: SGHAT and FQNNGV. CDR3 length: 16 amino acids. V was clipped by 5 bases and J by 3 bases, with 20 bases between them. The CDR3 region has the DNA TGTGCCAGCAGCCCCCCCATTAGCGGCAGGAGCTACGAGCAGTACTTC. Its translation is CASSPPISGRSYEQYF.

This sequence joins TRBV28 and TRBJ1-5; 10 bases fit TRBD1. There are 19 residues in the CDR3. Germline lookup yields CDR1 MDHEN and CDR2 SYDVKM. Trimming at V came to 7 bases and at J to 0 bases, leaving 15 bases not matched to a gene. As DNA, the CDR3 is TGTGCCAGCAAAGGACAGGGGGTCCACCTTAGAAATAGCAATCAGCCCCAGCATTTT. It is translated as CASKGQGVHLRNSNQPQHF.